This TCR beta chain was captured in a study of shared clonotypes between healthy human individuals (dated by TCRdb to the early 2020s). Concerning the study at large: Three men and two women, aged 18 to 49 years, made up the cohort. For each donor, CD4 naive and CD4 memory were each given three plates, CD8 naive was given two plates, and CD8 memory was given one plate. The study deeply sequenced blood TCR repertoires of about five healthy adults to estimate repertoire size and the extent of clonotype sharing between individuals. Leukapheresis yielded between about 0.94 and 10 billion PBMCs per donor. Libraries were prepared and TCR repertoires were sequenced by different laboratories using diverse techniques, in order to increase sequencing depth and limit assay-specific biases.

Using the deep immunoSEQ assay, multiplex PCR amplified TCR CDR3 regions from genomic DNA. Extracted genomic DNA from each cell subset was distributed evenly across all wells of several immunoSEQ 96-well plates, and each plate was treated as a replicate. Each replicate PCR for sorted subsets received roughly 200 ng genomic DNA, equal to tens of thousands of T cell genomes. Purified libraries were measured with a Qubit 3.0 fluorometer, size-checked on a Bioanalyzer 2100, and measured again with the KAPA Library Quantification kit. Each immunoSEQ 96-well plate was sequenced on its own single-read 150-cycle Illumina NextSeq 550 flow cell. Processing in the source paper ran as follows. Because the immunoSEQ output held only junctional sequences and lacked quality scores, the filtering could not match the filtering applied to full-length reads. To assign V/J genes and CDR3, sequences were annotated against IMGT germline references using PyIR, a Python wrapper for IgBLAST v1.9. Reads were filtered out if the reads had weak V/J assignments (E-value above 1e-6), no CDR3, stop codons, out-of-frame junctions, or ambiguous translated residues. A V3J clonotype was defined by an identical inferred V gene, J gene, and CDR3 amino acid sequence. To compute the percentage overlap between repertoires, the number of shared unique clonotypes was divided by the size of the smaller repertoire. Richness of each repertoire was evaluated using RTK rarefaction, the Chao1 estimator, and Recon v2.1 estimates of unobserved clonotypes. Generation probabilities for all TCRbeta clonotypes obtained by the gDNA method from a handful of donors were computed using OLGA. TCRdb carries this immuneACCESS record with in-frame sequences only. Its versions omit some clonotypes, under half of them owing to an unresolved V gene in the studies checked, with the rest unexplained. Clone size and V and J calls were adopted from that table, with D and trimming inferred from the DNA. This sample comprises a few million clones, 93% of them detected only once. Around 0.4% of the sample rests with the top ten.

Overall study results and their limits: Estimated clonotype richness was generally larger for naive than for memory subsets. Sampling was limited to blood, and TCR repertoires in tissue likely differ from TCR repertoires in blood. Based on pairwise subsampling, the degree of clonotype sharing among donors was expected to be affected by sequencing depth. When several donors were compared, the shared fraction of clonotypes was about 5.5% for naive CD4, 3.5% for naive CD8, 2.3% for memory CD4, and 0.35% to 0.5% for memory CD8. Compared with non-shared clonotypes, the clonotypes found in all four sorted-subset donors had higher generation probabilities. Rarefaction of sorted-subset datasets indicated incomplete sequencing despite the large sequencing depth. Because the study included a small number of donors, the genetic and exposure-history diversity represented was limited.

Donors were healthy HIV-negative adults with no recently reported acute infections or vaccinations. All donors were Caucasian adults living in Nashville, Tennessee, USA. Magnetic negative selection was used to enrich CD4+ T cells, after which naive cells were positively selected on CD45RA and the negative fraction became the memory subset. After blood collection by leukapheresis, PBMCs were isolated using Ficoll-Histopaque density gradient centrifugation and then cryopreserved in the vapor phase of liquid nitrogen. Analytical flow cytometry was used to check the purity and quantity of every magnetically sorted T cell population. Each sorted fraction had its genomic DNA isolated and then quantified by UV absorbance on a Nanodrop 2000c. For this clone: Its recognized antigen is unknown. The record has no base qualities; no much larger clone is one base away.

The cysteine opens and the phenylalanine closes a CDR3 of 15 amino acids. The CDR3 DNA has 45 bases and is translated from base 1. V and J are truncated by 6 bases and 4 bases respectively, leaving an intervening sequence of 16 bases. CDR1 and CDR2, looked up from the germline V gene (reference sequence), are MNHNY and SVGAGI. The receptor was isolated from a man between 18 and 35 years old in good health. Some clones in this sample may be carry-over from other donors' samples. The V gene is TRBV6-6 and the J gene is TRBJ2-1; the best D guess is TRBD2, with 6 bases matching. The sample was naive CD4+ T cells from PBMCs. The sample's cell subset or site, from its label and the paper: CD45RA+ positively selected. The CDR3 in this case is CASSFDYAGYNEQFF. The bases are TGTGCCAGCAGCTTCGACTACGCGGGGTACAATGAGCAGTTCTTC.